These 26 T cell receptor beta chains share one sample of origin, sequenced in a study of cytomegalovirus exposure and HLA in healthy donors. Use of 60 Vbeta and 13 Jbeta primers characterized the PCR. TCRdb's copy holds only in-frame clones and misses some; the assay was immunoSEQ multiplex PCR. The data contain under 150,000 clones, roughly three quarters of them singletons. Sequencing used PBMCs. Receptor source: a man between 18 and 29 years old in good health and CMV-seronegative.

CDR3 sequence reads: CAWEGMDRGRNEQFF. The CDR3 bases are TGTGCCTGGGAAGGAATGGACAGGGGGCGAAATGAGCAGTTCTTC. The chain has TRBV30 and TRBJ2-1; the match to TRBD1 covers 11 bases. V shed 5 bases, J shed 7 bases, and the junction held 10 bases outside the gene matches. The CDR3 is made up of 15 amino acids. From germline, CDR1 is GTSNPN and CDR2 SVGIG (reference sequence).

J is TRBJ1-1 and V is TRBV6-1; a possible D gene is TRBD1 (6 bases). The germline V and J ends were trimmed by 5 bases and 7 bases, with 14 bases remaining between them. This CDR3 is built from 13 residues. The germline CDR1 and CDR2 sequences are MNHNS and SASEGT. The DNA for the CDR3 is TGTGCCAGCAGTCCTACAGAGGACAGTGAAGCTTTCTTT. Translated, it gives CASSPTEDSEAFF.

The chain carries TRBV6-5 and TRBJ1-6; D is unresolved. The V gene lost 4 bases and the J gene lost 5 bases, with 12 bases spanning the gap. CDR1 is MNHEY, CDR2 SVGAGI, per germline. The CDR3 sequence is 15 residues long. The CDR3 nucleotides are TGTGCCAGCAGTTCTTTGGAGATGAATAATTCACCCCTCCACTTT. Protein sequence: CASSSLEMNNSPLHF.

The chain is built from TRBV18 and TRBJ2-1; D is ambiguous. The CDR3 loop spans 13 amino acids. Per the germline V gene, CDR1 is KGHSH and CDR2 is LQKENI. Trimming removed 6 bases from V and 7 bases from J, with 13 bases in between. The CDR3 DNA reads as TGTGCCAGCTCCAGTACGGTCAGGAATGAGCAGTTCTTC. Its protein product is CASSSTVRNEQFF.

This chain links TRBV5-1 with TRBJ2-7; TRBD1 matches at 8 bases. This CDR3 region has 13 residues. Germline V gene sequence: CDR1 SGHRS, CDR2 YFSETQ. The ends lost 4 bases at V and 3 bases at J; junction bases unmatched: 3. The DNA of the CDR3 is TGCGCCAGCAGCCTGGACAGGGACTACGAGCAGTACTTC. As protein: CASSLDRDYEQYF.

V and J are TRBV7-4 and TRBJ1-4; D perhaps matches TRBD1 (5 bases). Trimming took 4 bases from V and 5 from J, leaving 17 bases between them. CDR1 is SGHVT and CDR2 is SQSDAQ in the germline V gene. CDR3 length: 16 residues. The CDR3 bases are TGTGCCAGCAGCTCGAACAGGACGTCCGGCAATGAAAAACTGTTTTTT. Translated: CASSSNRTSGNEKLFF. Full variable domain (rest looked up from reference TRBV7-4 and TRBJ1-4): GAGVSQSPRYKVAKRGRDVALRCDSISGHVTLYWYRQTLGQGSEVLTYSQSDAQRDKSGRPSGRFSAERPERSVSTLKIQRTEQGDSAVYLCASSSNRTSGNEKLFFGSGTQLSVL.

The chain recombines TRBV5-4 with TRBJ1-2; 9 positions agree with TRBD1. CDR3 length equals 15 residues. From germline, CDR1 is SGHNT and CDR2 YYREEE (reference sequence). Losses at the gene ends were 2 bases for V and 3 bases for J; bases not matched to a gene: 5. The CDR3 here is CASSFVRQGDYGYTF. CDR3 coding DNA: TGTGCCAGCAGCTTTGTCCGACAGGGGGACTATGGCTACACCTTC.

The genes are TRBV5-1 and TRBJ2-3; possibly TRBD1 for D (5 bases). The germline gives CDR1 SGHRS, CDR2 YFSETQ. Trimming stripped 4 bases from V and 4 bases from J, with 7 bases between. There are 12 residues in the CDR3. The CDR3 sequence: CASSIGADTQYF. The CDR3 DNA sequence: TGCGCCAGCAGCATAGGGGCAGATACGCAGTATTTT.

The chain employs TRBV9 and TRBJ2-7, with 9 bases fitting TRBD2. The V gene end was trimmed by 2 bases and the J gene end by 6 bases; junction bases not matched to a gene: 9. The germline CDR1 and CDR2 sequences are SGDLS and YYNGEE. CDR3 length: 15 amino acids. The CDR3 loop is CASSVGAGGLGEQYF. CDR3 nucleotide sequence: TGTGCCAGCAGCGTGGGCGCGGGGGGGCTCGGCGAGCAGTACTTC.

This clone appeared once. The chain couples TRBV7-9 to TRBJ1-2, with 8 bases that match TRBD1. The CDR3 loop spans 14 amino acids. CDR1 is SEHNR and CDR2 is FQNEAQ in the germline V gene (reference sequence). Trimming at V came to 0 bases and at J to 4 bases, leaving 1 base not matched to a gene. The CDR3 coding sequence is TGTGCCAGCAGCTTAGCCACAGGGGGCTATGGCTACACCTTC. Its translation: CASSLATGGYGYTF.

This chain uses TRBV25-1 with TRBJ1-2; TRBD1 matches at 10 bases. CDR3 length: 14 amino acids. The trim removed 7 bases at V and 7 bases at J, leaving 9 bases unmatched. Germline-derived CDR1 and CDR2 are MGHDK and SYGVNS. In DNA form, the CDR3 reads TGTGCCAGCACACCGGGACAGGGGTTCTGTGGCTACACCTTC. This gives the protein CASTPGQGFCGYTF.

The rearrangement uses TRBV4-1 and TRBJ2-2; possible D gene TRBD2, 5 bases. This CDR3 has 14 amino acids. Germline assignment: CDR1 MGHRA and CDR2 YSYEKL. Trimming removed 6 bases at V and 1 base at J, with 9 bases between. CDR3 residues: CASRGSMNTGELFF. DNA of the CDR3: TGCGCCAGCAGGGGGAGTATGAACACCGGGGAGCTGTTTTTT.

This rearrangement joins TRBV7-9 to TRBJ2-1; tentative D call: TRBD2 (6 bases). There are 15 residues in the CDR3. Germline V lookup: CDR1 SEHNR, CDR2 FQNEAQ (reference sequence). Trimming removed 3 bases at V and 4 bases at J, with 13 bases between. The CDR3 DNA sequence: TGTGCCAGCAGCTTTGGGGGGATCAGATACAATGAGCAGTTCTTC. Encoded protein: CASSFGGIRYNEQFF.

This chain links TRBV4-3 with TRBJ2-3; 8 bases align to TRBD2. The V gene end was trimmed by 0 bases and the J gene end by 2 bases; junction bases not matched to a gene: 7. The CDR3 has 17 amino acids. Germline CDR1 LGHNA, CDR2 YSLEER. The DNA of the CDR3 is TGCGCCAGCAGCCAAGATCTGGGACTAGTGTACACAGATACGCAGTATTTT. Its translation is CASSQDLGLVYTDTQYF.

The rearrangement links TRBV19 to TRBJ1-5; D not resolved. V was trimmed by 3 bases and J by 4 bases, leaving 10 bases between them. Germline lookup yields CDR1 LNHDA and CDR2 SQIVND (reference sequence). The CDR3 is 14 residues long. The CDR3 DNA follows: TGTGCCAGTAGTATTCCCGCCGCGAATCAGCCCCAGCATTTT. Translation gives CASSIPAANQPQHF.

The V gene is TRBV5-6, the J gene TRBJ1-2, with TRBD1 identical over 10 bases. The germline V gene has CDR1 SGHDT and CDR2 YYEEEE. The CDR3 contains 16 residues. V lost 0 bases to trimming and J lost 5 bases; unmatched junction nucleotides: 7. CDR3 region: CASSLAKGQGYYGYTF. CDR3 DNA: TGTGCCAGCAGCTTGGCCAAGGGACAGGGGTATTATGGCTACACCTTC.

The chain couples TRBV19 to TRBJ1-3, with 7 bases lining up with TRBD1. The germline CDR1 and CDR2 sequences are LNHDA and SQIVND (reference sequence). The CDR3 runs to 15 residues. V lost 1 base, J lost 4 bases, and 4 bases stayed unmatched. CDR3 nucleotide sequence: TGTGCCAGTAGTATAGTAGGACAGGTCGGAAACACCATATATTTT. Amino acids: CASSIVGQVGNTIYF.

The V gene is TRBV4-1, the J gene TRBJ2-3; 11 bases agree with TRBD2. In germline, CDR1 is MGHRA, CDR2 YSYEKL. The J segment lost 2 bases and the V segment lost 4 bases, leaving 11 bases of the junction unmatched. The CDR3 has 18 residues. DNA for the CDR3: TGCGCCAGCAGCCCCCGGGCTAGCGGGGGGCGCTACACAGATACGCAGTATTTT. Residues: CASSPRASGGRYTDTQYF.

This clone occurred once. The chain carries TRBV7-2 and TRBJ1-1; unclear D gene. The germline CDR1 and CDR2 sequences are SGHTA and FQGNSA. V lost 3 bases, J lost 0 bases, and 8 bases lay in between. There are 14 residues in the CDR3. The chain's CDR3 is CASSFIRLNTEAFF. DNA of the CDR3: TGTGCCAGCAGCTTCATCCGGTTGAACACTGAAGCTTTCTTT.

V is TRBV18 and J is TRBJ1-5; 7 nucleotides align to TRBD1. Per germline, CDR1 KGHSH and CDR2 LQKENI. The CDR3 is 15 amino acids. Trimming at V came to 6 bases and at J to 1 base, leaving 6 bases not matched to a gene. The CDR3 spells CASSYNRGSNQPQHF. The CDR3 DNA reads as TGTGCCAGCTCGTACAACAGGGGCAGCAATCAGCCCCAGCATTTT.

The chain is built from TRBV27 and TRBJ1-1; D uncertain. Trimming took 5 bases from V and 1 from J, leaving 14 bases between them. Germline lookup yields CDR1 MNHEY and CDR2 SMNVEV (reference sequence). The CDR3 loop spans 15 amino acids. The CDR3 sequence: CASSRGFAQNTEAFF. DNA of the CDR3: TGTGCCAGCAGTAGAGGGTTCGCCCAGAACACTGAAGCTTTCTTT.

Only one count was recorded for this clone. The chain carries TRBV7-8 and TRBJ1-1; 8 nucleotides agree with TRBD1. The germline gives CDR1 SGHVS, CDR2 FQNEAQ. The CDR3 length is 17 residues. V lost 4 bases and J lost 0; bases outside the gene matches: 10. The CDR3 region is CASSSPLDRAMNTEAFF. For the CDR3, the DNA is TGTGCCAGCAGCTCCCCTTTGGACAGGGCTATGAACACTGAAGCTTTCTTT. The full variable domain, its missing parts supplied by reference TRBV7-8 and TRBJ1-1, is GAGVSQSPRYKVAKRGQDVALRCDPISGHVSLFWYQQALGQGPEFLTYFQNEAQLDKSGLPSDRFFAERPEGSVSTLKIQRTQQEDSAVYLCASSSPLDRAMNTEAFFGQGTRLTVV.

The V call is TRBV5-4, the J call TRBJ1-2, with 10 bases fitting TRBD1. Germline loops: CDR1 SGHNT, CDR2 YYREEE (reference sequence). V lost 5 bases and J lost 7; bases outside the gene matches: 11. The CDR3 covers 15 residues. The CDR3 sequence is CASSQNLGQGVGYTF. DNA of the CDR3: TGTGCCAGCAGTCAAAACCTCGGACAGGGGGTTGGCTACACCTTC.

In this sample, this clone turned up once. CDR3 bases: TGTGCCAGCAGCTTAGTCTCAGGGGGCTCTGAGCAGTTCTTC. It translates to CASSLVSGGSEQFF. This sequence joins TRBV7-2 and TRBJ2-1; TRBD1 aligns across 8 bases. After removal of 1 base from V and 9 bases from J, the junction contained 5 bases not matched to a gene. Germline V CDR1 and CDR2: SGHTA, FQGNSA. The CDR3 has 14 residues.

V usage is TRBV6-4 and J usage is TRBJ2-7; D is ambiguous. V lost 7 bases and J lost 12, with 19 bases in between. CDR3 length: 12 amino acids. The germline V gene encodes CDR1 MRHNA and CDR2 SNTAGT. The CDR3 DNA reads TGTGCCAGCACTGATTACCGAATAGGCGGGTACTTC. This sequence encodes CASTDYRIGGYF.

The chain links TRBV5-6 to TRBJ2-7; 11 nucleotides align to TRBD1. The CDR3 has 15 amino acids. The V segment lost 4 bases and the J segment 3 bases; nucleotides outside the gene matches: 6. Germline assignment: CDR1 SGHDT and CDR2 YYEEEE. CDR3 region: CASSEGTGGNYEQYF. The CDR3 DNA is TGTGCCAGCAGCGAGGGGACAGGGGGTAACTACGAGCAGTACTTC.